The entry that follows covers one T cell receptor beta chain sequence. This clonotype was detected ten times or more. Which antigen it targets is not known. No quality values exist for individual bases; no much larger clone is one base distant. Sequencing instrument: Illumina HiSeq 2500. First-strand cDNA was synthesized using Superscript III and a set of TRAV- and TRBV-specific primers, so that both TCRalpha and TCRbeta chains were covered. A roughly 19-cycle PCR with Phusion amplified the TCRs, pairing a constant-region primer with the adapter that was attached to the V primers. Amplification of the isolated mRNA was done with the MessageAmp II aRNA Amplification Kit, which involved an approximately 15-hour in vitro transcription at 37 degrees C. The Dynabeads mRNA DIRECT Purification Kit was used to isolate mRNA for TCR sequencing. Indexed Illumina adapters were added in a second roughly 26-cycle Phusion PCR, and the resulting products were purified with AMPure XP beads. The authors' pipeline ran thus. Using custom Perl scripts, TCR sequences encoding the same protein were pooled, out-of-frame sequences were removed, and the abundance of each clonotype was computed. The analysis excluded TCR sequences that were supported by just one read. Repertoire metrics included Shannon entropy, Gini index, clonality, richness, and frequency of TCRs shared between repertoires. TCRdb took the public reads, trimmed them with fastp at Q25, ran MiXCR for clone calling and kept in-frame beta chains. Rows are unified per CDR3 protein, each entry keeping the most common DNA and genes. The V and J calls were not made by the authors but by TCRdb's processing. Present in this sample are some 60,000 distinct CDR3 sequences, 26% of which were seen just once. The top ten constitute 5.5% to 8% of the sample.

These data come from a study of low-dose radiotherapy and immunotherapy resistance in tumors (dated by TCRdb to between 2021 and 2024). For the study in its entirety: In Cohort 1, 0.5 Gy per fraction was delivered every 2 weeks, and a total PTV dose of 6.5 Gy was prescribed. Patients in Cohort 2 were given 1 Gy per fraction every two weeks, for a total of 13 Gy across 26 weeks. Nivolumab was administered intravenously as a 240 mg flat dose every two weeks, and ipilimumab was administered intravenously at 1 mg/kg every six weeks. Intravenous cyclophosphamide at 200 mg/m2 was administered every two weeks, one day ahead of each radiation and immunotherapy administration. Patients took aspirin 300 mg orally once daily for four cycles, starting on cycle 1 day 1. Randomization of trial participants into treatment groups was not performed. Eight patients were included in the translational analysis, namely three from the first dose cohort plus the first five from the second dose cohort.

Taken with the paper, the label for time point translates to: before trial treatment. The donors took part in RACIN, a single-arm, phase I, dose-escalation trial that combined nivolumab, ipilimumab, aspirin, low-dose cyclophosphamide and low-dose radiotherapy. Eligible patients had advanced, TIL-negative solid tumors. The TCR sequence derives from a male donor with rectosigmoid adenocarcinoma. The sample was PBMCs, taken before treatment.

The CDR3 corresponds to CASSPRETDEQYF. The nucleotide sequence reads as follows: TGTGCCAGCTCACCCCGGGAGACAGACGAGCAGTACTTC. The chain was built from TRBV18 and TRBJ2-7, with TRBD2 as a weak D call on 6 bases. The germline V gene supplies CDR1 KGHSH and CDR2 LQKENI. Inclusive of the bounding cysteine and phenylalanine, the CDR3 is 13 residues long. Only CDR3 DNA remains: 39 bases, in frame from the first base. At the junction V is shortened by 3 bases and J by 5 bases, with 11 bases in between.